This TCR beta chain was identified in a study of cytomegalovirus exposure and HLA in healthy donors. Study results and limitations: In vitro experiments confirmed that a few CMV-associated chains were specific for CMV antigens.

Both 60 Vbeta primers and 13 Jbeta primers went into the PCR. Some clones are missing from TCRdb's copy, which holds only in-frame ones; the method was immunoSEQ multiplex PCR. This table has 150,000 to 200,000 clones, 80% to 85% appearing once. There are 15 residues in the CDR3. Deletions cut 7 bases from V and 6 bases from J, with 20 bases between. From germline, CDR1 is ENHRY and CDR2 SYGVKD. As regards this clone: Its antigen is currently unknown.

The receptor's source is a human donor in good health. The chain recombines TRBV10-3 with TRBJ2-3; D perhaps matches TRBD2 (6 bases). Sequencing input: PBMCs. This chain's CDR3 is CAINAYSGLEDTQYF. The DNA for the CDR3 is TGTGCCATCAACGCATATAGCGGCCTCGAGGATACGCAGTATTTT.